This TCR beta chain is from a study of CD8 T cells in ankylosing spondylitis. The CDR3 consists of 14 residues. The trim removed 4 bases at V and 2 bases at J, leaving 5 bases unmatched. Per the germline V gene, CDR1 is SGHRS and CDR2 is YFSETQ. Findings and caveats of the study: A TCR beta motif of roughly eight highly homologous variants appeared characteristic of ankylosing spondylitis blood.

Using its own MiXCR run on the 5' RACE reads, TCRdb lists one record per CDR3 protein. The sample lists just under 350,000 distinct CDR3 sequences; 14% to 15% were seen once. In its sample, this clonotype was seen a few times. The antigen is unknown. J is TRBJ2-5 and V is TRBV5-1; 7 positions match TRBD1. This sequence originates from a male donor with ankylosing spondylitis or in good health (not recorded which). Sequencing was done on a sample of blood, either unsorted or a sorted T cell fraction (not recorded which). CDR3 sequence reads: CASSQTGKQETQYF. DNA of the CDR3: TGCGCCAGCAGCCAGACAGGGAAACAAGAGACCCAGTACTTC. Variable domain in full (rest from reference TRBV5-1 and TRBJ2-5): KAGVTQTPRYLIKTRGQQVTLSCSPISGHRSVSWYQQTPGQGLQFLFEYFSETQRNKGNFPGRFSGRQFSNSRSEMNVSTLELGDSALYLCASSQTGKQETQYFGPGTRLLVL.